Detailed here is one TCR beta chain. The antigen is not known. The source of the sample is a study of T cell responses to AZD1222 COVID-19 vaccine. Regarding the study as a whole: Reports indicate that nearly half of spike-specific TCRs are directed at unmutated variant regions. Seropositivity was recorded at baseline in only a handful of AZD1222 recipients. Mostly white British, mostly female donors; authors suggested clonal diversity may be underestimated.

Sequencing used immunoSEQ multiplex PCR; TCRdb keeps in-frame clones, though not all of them. The sample carries some 170,000 clones, around 94% recorded once. Germline CDR1 SEHNR, CDR2 FQNEAQ (reference sequence). The CDR3 spans 13 residues. The ends were cut back, 3 bases at V and 8 bases at J, with 11 bases in the middle. The sample was peripheral blood, taken on day 0 of AZD1222 vaccination. The sequence was obtained from an adult in good health. The chain joins TRBV7-9 to TRBJ1-5; D unresolved. In DNA form, the CDR3 reads TGTGCCAGCAGCTTGTCCGTTATTGAGCCCCAGCATTTT. As protein: CASSLSVIEPQHF.